This TCR beta chain was observed in a study of T-cell reconstitution after alpha-beta-depleted transplantation in children. The germline V gene encodes CDR1 LNHNV and CDR2 YYDKDF (reference sequence). Between the trimmed V and J ends, which lost 0 bases and 8 bases, there was a span of 16 bases. This CDR3 contains 15 residues. This clonotype came up many times. Unique molecular identifiers were incorporated into the prepared TCRbeta library. MiXCR, applied by TCRdb to the PCR reads, yields one record per CDR3 protein. The sample yields 200,000 to 250,000 distinct CDR3 sequences, 12% seen once. V is TRBV15 and J is TRBJ1-2, with D perhaps TRBD1 (5 bases). The starting material was PBMCs from the stem cell graft donor, obtained from the stem cell graft. This TCR was sampled from a human donor who donated a stem cell graft to a child with acute lymphoblastic leukemia. CDR3 loop: CATSRDSGGVRGYTF. CDR3 in DNA: TGTGCCACCAGCAGAGATTCGGGAGGGGTAAGGGGCTACACCTTC.